This section outlines one T cell receptor (beta chain) sequence together with its context. This sample was taken from a study of blood T cell repertoires in COVID-19. Study summary: Sources were T cells, B-cell-depleted T cells, or PBMCs; the material itself was cDNA or gDNA.

This CDR3 is built from 15 residues. The V end lost 0 bases, the J end lost 6 bases, and 15 bases lay between the germline ends. The germline V gene has CDR1 SGDLS and CDR2 YYNGEE. As handled by the study authors: The assay estimated nucleated cells by amplifying reference gene primers. Assay: immunoSEQ multiplex PCR; the TCRdb copy retains only in-frame clones and omits some. The D gene and trimming were derived from the DNA, and the V and J assignments and clone size from that table. The sample holds about 300,000 clones; 85% to 90% are singletons and the top ten take roughly 1.9%. The gene calls are TRBV9 and TRBJ1-1, with D possibly matching TRBD1 (5 bases). Sequenced: peripheral blood. This sequence was found in a woman aged 25 to 39 with COVID-19, enrolled during active disease. Written as DNA, the CDR3 is TGTGCCAGCAGCGTAGGATCAGGGCTAGGGGCTGAAGCTTTCTTT. It translates to CASSVGSGLGAEAFF.